The T cell receptor (beta chain) under discussion was sequenced for a study of blood T cell repertoires in COVID-19. Background on the study: The cDNA or gDNA used as material had been derived from T cells, B-cell-depleted T cells, or PBMCs.

The study drew participants aged about 18 to 89 years from 20 to 30 US areas. Cohort placement rested on clinical history that participants reported themselves. This CDR3 has 12 amino acids. The junction had 6 bases not matched to a gene; V was cut back by 10 bases and J by 3 bases. Per germline, CDR1 ENHRY and CDR2 SYGVKD. Libraries were prepared by immunoSEQ multiplex PCR; TCRdb keeps only in-frame clonotypes and omits some of them. The sample comprises some 190,000 clones, around 84% of which are singletons, and approximately 3% rests with the top ten. This clonotype was obtained from a woman aged 25 to 39 who had recovered from COVID-19. The V call is TRBV10-3, the J call TRBJ2-7; 7 nucleotides agree with TRBD1. Sample: PBMCs or T cells enriched from blood (not recorded which). CDR3 sequence: CATQGFGYEQYF. In DNA form, the CDR3 reads TGTGCCACACAGGGGTTCGGCTACGAGCAGTACTTC.